The 15 T cell receptor beta chains listed next were all sequenced from one sample in a study of T cell responses to AZD1222 COVID-19 vaccine. Some clones are missing from TCRdb's copy, which holds only in-frame ones; the method was immunoSEQ multiplex PCR. This sample has around 92,000 clones, with roughly nine tenths found just once. The source material was peripheral blood, sampled on day 0 of AZD1222 vaccination. These receptor sequences come from an adult in good health.

V and J are TRBV12-3 or TRBV12-4 and TRBJ1-3; weak D call: TRBD1 (5 bases). This CDR3 spans 13 amino acids. The V end was cut by 5 bases, the J end by 2 bases, with 7 bases between. CDR3 DNA sequence: TGTGCCAGCAGTCGGGGGGCTGGAAACACCATATATTTT. It is translated as CASSRGAGNTIYF.

This chain joins TRBV10-3 and TRBJ2-3; D gene unclear. The germline CDR1 and CDR2 sequences are ENHRY and SYGVKD. The length of the CDR3 is 12 residues. V was pared by 2 bases and J by 4 bases, with 4 bases between. Here the CDR3 reads CAISEQADTQYF. The CDR3 nucleotides read TGTGCCATCAGTGAGCAGGCAGATACGCAGTATTTT.

The chain recombines TRBV6-5 with TRBJ1-5; D gene unclear. The CDR3 spans 15 residues. Trimming pared 0 bases from V and 4 bases from J, leaving 10 bases between. Germline V gives CDR1 MNHEY, CDR2 SVGAGI. CDR3 DNA: TGTGCCAGCAGTTACTCACGGGCAACTAATCAGCCCCAGCATTTT. This encodes CASSYSRATNQPQHF.

J is TRBJ2-3 and V is TRBV7-6, with D maybe TRBD2 (5 bases). Germline V lookup: CDR1 SGHVS, CDR2 FNYEAQ. This CDR3 comprises 15 residues. V dropped 3 bases and J dropped 6 bases, with 16 bases sitting between them. The CDR3 nucleotides are TGTGCCAGCAGCTTGGAGGCCCAAACCGAGGATACGCAGTATTTT. Amino acid sequence: CASSLEAQTEDTQYF.

The V and J genes are TRBV6-5 and TRBJ1-1; D is unclear. The CDR3 is 13 residues long. The V end was cut by 6 bases, the J end by 4 bases, with 12 bases between. CDR1 is MNHEY and CDR2 is SVGAGI in the germline V gene. The CDR3 loop is CASRSDARTEAFF. For the CDR3, the DNA is TGTGCCAGCAGGTCCGACGCGCGCACTGAAGCTTTCTTT.

This chain joins TRBV9 and TRBJ2-1; maybe TRBD2 (5 bases). This CDR3 contains 13 residues. Germline V gene lookup returns CDR1 SGDLS and CDR2 YYNGEE. Trimming shortened V by 4 bases and J by 6 bases, and 11 bases separated the two germline ends. Here the CDR3 DNA reads TGTGCCAGCAGCTCCCCGGGAATCAATGAGCAGTTCTTC. The encoded protein is CASSSPGINEQFF. The full variable domain, with the rest looked up from reference TRBV9 and TRBJ2-1, is DSGVTQTPKHLITATGQRVTLRCSPRSGDLSVYWYQQSLDQGLQFLIQYYNGEERAKGNILERFSAQQFPDLHSELNLSSLELGDSALYFCASSSPGINEQFFGPGTRLTVL.

V is TRBV2 and J is TRBJ2-1; D is possibly TRBD1 (6 bases). V lost 8 bases to trimming and J lost 5 bases, with 10 bases between them. The CDR3 consists of 12 residues. Per germline, CDR1 SNHLY and CDR2 FYNNEI. The CDR3 loop is CASLRDNNEQFF. DNA of the CDR3: TGTGCCAGCCTTAGGGACAACAATGAGCAGTTCTTC.

The chain employs TRBV4-3 and TRBJ1-2, with 7 bases fitting TRBD1. This CDR3 region has 14 residues. The germline V gene has CDR1 LGHNA and CDR2 YSLEER. With V trimmed by 6 bases and J by 2 bases, 6 bases remained unmatched. The CDR3 loop is CASRPLGQNYGYTF. Here the CDR3 DNA reads TGCGCCAGCAGACCCCTGGGACAGAACTATGGCTACACCTTC.

V usage is TRBV19 and J usage is TRBJ1-1; 9 bases line up with TRBD1. Germline CDR1 reads LNHDA; CDR2 reads SQIVND (reference sequence). The CDR3 spans 17 residues. V lost 6 bases to trimming and J lost 0 bases; unmatched junction nucleotides: 11. CDR3 region: CASRPQGAPKVNTEAFF. CDR3 coding DNA: TGTGCCAGTAGGCCACAGGGGGCGCCAAAGGTGAACACTGAAGCTTTCTTT.

This clone appeared once. The chain is built from TRBV7-3 and TRBJ2-3; 11 nucleotides match TRBD2. Losses at the gene ends were 4 bases for V and 6 bases for J; bases not matched to a gene: 3. The CDR3 has 14 residues. Germline V gene lookup returns CDR1 SGHTA and CDR2 FQGTGA. The CDR3 protein is CASSSSSGGDTQYF. CDR3 bases: TGTGCCAGCAGCTCCTCTAGCGGGGGGGATACGCAGTATTTT.

The V gene is TRBV7-8, the J gene TRBJ1-4; D is ambiguous. The germline V gene has CDR1 SGHVS and CDR2 FQNEAQ. Trimming stripped 2 bases from V and 8 bases from J, with 24 bases between. The CDR3 runs to 18 residues. CDR3 amino acids: CASSLHPRHALWEEKLFF. In nucleotides, the CDR3 is TGTGCCAGCAGCTTACATCCGAGACACGCCCTGTGGGAAGAAAAACTGTTTTTT.

This chain uses TRBV6-5 with TRBJ2-3; tentative D call: TRBD2 (5 bases). Trimming cost V 4 bases and J 1 base, with 15 bases left between them. There are 16 residues in the CDR3. Germline V lookup: CDR1 MNHEY, CDR2 SVGAGI. The CDR3 nucleotides are TGTGCCAGCAGTTCGGGAAAGGTTCGAGGCACAGATACGCAGTATTTT. It specifies CASSSGKVRGTDTQYF.

The count of this clone is one. The chain has TRBV24-1 and TRBJ1-4; no firm D call. V lost 9 bases and J 8 bases, leaving 15 bases between the germline ends. The CDR3 covers 13 residues. Looked up from germline, CDR1 is KGHDR and CDR2 is SFDVKD. CDR3 nucleotide sequence: TGTGCCACCTCGGTTGAGTTTCGGGAAAAACTGTTTTTT. It encodes CATSVEFREKLFF.

The DNA of the CDR3 is TGTGCCAGCAGCTTGGCGCTAGCGGGAGGGCTGGAGTCCTACAATGAGCAGTTCTTC. Amino acids: CASSLALAGGLESYNEQFF. The chain couples TRBV5-4 to TRBJ2-1; 12 positions match TRBD2. Germline assignment: CDR1 SGHNT and CDR2 YYREEE (reference sequence). J gave up 1 base and V 0 bases, and 8 bases lay outside the gene matches. The CDR3 is 19 amino acids.

Of note for this clone: At one end, the junction sequence differs from germline, possibly due to a read error. The chain combines TRBV6-1 with TRBJ1-5, with D unresolved. This CDR3 is 11 amino acids long. From germline, CDR1 is MNHNS and CDR2 SASEGT. The chain's CDR3 is CASSEDQPQHF. CDR3 DNA sequence: TGTGCCAGCAGCGAAGATCAGCCCCAGCATTTT.